These 2 T cell receptor beta chains were sequenced from one sample in a study of T cell changes during pregnancy in multiple sclerosis. Sequenced by immunoSEQ multiplex PCR; TCRdb stores in-frame clones only, minus some. The sample holds 45,000 to 60,000 clones, around nine tenths seen once. The sequencing used CD4+ T cells from peripheral blood mononuclear cells, collected before pregnancy. These receptors originate from a female donor with multiple sclerosis, enrolled in a pregnancy study.

J is TRBJ2-1 and V is TRBV10-1; TRBD2 matches at 8 bases. Unmatched junction bases numbered 9, after V lost 7 bases and J lost 7 bases. The CDR3 has 14 residues. Per the germline V gene, CDR1 is WNHNN and CDR2 is SYGVQD (reference sequence). In DNA, the CDR3 is TGCGCCAGCACACTAGCGGAGGCGGGGAATGAGCAGTTCTTC. It codes for CASTLAEAGNEQFF.

This clone was picked up a small number of times. The gene calls are TRBV25-1 and TRBJ1-2, with D possibly TRBD1 on 6 matching bases. Germline values: CDR1 MGHDK, CDR2 SYGVNS. This CDR3 contains 14 residues. V was shortened by 3 bases and J by 1 base, with 9 bases between the two germline ends. CDR3 protein: CASSDDRHNYGYTF. DNA for the CDR3: TGTGCCAGCAGTGATGACAGGCATAACTATGGCTACACCTTC.